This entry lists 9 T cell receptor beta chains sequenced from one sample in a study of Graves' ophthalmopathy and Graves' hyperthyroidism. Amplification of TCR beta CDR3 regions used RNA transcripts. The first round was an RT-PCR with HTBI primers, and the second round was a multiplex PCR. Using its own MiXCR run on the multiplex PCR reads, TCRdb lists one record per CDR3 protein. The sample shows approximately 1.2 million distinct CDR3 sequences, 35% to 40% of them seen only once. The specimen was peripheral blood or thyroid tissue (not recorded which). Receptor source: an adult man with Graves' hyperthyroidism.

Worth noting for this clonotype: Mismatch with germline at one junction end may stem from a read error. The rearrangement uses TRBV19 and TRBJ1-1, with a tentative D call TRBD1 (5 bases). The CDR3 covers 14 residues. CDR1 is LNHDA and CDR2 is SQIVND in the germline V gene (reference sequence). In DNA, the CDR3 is TGTGCCAGTATTATAAAGGGGCGGGGGACTGAAGCTTTCTTT. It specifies CASIIKGRGTEAFF.

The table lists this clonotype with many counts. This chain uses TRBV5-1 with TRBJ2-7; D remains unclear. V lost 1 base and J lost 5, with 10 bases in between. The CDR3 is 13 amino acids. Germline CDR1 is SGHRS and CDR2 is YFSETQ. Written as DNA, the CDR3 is TGCGCCAGCAGCTTGTCCGGTTGGGACGAGCAGTACTTC. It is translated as CASSLSGWDEQYF.

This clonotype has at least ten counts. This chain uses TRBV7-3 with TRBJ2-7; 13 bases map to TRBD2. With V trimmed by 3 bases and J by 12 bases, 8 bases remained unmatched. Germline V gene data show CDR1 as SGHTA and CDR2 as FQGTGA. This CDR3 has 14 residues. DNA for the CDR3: TGTGCCAGCAGCTTGACCGGGACTAGCGGGACCTCGTACTTC. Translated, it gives CASSLTGTSGTSYF.

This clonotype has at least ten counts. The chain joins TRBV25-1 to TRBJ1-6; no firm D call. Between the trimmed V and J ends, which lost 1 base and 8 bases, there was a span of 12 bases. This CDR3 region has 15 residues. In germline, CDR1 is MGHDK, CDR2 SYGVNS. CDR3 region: CASSESPRWDSPLHF. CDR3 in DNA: TGTGCCAGCAGTGAATCCCCCAGGTGGGATTCACCCCTCCACTTT.

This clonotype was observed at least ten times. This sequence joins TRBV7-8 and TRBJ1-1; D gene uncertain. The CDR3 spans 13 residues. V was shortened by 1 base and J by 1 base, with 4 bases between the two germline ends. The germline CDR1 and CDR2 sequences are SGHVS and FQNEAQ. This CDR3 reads CASSLERNTEAFF. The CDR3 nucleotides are TGTGCCAGCAGCTTAGAACGGAACACTGAAGCTTTCTTT.

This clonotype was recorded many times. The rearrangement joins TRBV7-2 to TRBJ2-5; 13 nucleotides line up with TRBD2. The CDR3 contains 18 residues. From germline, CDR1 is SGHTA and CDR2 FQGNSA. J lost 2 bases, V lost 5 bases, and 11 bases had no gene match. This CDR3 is CASSLPAGTSGTQETQYF. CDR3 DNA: TGTGCCAGCAGCCTCCCCGCCGGGACTAGCGGGACGCAAGAGACCCAGTACTTC.

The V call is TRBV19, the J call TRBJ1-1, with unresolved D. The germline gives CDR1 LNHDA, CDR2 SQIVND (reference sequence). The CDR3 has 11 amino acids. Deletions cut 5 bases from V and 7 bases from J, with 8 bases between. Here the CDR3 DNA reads TGTGCCAGTAGTGCCGGGGTTGAAGCTTTCTTT. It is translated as CASSAGVEAFF.

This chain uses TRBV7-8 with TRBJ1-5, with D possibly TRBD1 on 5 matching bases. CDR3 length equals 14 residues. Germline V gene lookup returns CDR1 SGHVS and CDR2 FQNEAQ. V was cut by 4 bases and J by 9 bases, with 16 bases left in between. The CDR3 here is CASSSGGRNGPQHF. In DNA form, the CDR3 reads TGTGCCAGCAGCTCCGGGGGACGGAATGGGCCCCAGCATTTT. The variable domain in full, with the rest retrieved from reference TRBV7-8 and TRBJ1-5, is GAGVSQSPRYKVAKRGQDVALRCDPISGHVSLFWYQQALGQGPEFLTYFQNEAQLDKSGLPSDRFFAERPEGSVSTLKIQRTQQEDSAVYLCASSSGGRNGPQHFGDGTRLSIL.

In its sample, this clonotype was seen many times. In nucleotides, the CDR3 is TGTGCCAGCAGGAATATCGGACAGAAGAACACTGAAGCTTTCTTT. Residues: CASRNIGQKNTEAFF. The rearrangement links TRBV12-3 or TRBV12-4 to TRBJ1-1; D may be TRBD1 (6 bases). V lost 6 bases to trimming and J lost 1 base, with 15 bases between them. CDR3 length: 15 amino acids.